The 8 T cell receptor beta chains below all came from one sample that was sequenced in a study of T cell clonality in common variable immunodeficiency. Using immunoSEQ multiplex PCR, the repertoire was profiled, and TCRdb retains in-frame clones only, with some absent. The data show under 65,000 clones, with none appearing a single time. Sequencing input: peripheral blood mononuclear cells. Receptors originate from a person between 18 and 75 years old in good health.

This clone occurred many times. Read data end 3 residues before the CDR3 end; the end is taken from the germline J gene. The gene calls are TRBV4-2 and TRBJ2-1; D might be TRBD2 (5 bases). With 3 bases removed from V and 4 bases from J, the gap between germline ends came to 19 bases. Per the germline V gene, CDR1 is LGHNA and CDR2 is YNFKEQ. There are 17 residues in the CDR3. Partial CDR3 DNA: TGTGCCAGCAGCCAGGATGGTAGGTCTAGCCGGTACAATGAG. This sequence encodes CASSQDGRSSRYNE. The whole CDR3 region reads CASSQDGRSSRYNEQFF.

This clone appeared many times. The read finishes 3 residues shy of the CDR3 end, and the germline J gene is used to complete it. Other nucleotide sequences from this sample produce the same CDR3. The rearrangement uses TRBV19 and TRBJ1-2; 9 positions agree with TRBD1. With 7 bases clipped from V and 7 bases from J, the junction kept 4 bases outside the gene matches. Germline assignment: CDR1 LNHDA and CDR2 SQIVND (reference sequence). The CDR3 runs to 12 residues. The CDR3 sequence: CASITGGGGYTF. The CDR3 DNA, read in part, is TGTGCCAGTATCACAGGGGGCGGTGGC.

This clone was seen at least ten times. The read finishes 3 residues shy of the CDR3 end, and the germline J gene is used to complete it. The identical CDR3 is also encoded by other nucleotide sequences in the sample. The chain carries TRBV29-1 and TRBJ2-7; 9 bases line up with TRBD2. CDR3 length equals 12 residues. Looked up from germline, CDR1 is SQVTM and CDR2 is ANQGSEA. The V gene end was trimmed by 3 bases and the J gene end by 6 bases; junction bases not matched to a gene: 3. CDR3 in amino acids: CSVEGLASEQYF. The part of the CDR3 DNA that was read is TGCAGCGTTGAGGGACTAGCCTCCGAG.

This clone has ten or more counts. The sequenced fragment ends 3 residues before the CDR3 boundary, so the rest is inferred from the germline J gene. The V call is TRBV5-1, the J call TRBJ2-3, with 9 bases identical to TRBD1. Germline V lookup: CDR1 SGHRS, CDR2 YFSETQ. V was clipped by 4 bases and J by 1 base; unmatched bases: 10. The CDR3 runs 17 residues. The covered CDR3 bases are TGCGCCAGCAGCCCCCGGGACAGGGTAGGAGGCACAGATACG. As protein: CASSPRDRVGGTDT. The full CDR3 protein reads CASSPRDRVGGTDTQYF.

This clone was picked up many times. The read gets to within 3 residues of the CDR3 end, and the germline J gene fills in the rest. The chain uses TRBV20-1 and TRBJ2-7; no firm D call. The V end lost 1 base, the J end lost 3 bases, and 10 bases lay between the germline ends. Looked up from germline, CDR1 is DFQATT and CDR2 is SNEGSKA (reference sequence). There are 13 residues in the CDR3. The CDR3 loop is CSARVPGIYEQYF. The CDR3 DNA, read in part, is TGCAGTGCTAGAGTTCCAGGAATCTACGAG.

This clone was picked up many times. The junction departs from the called germline gene at one end, perhaps through a read error. The missing CDR3 end, 3 residues past where the read stops, is filled in from the germline J gene. The gene calls are TRBV4-2 and TRBJ2-1; weak D call: TRBD2 (6 bases). The CDR3 is made up of 15 amino acids. CDR1 and CDR2 (germline): LGHNA, YNFKEQ. The CDR3 reads CASSPYLAPYNEQFF. Incomplete CDR3 DNA: TGCGCCAGCAGCCCGTACCTAGCGCCCTACAATGAG.

This clone was seen at least ten times. Read coverage stops 3 residues before the CDR3 terminus; the germline J gene supplies the remainder. The chain recombines TRBV6-2 or TRBV6-3 with TRBJ1-1; D is uncertain. Per germline, CDR1 MNHEY and CDR2 SVGEGT. The CDR3 extends over 14 amino acids. V gave up 5 bases and J gave up 5 bases, with 15 bases separating them. The CDR3 sequence is CASSLSWAWTEAFF. CDR3 bases read: TGTGCCAGCAGTCTCTCCTGGGCATGGACTGAA.

This clone was counted at least ten times. The CDR3 sequence is CASRVTSGSRTGELFF. The sequenced part of the CDR3 DNA is TGCGCCAGCAGGGTTACTAGCGGGAGCCGCACCGGGGAG. V is TRBV10-2 and J is TRBJ2-2; TRBD2 matches at 11 bases. The read terminates 3 residues ahead of where the CDR3 ends, so the germline J gene completes it. The CDR3 is 16 residues long. Germline values: CDR1 WSHSY, CDR2 SAAADI. V lost 6 bases to trimming and J lost 4 bases; unmatched junction nucleotides: 7.